Each of the 14 T cell receptor beta chains below was sequenced from the same sample in a study of CD8+ T cells in alopecia areata. Treatment of the sample: oral pan-JAK inhibitor, 5-10 mg twice daily. Sequencing relied on a cDNA template that was reverse transcribed from extracted RNA. The data were produced by immunoSEQ multiplex PCR, yet TCRdb's version contains in-frame clones alone and is incomplete. The table includes 80,000 to 100,000 clones, 44% detected once. The starting material was CD8+ T cells sorted from blood, obtained at week 24, from a patient treated with tofacitinib. The receptors shown here come from a human donor with alopecia areata.

This chain connects TRBV27 to TRBJ1-3; unclear D gene. CDR3 length: 13 amino acids. V was pared by 4 bases and J by 4 bases, with 8 bases between. Germline CDR1 is MNHEY and CDR2 is SMNVEV (reference sequence). The CDR3 sequence is CASSSTRGNTIYF. CDR3 bases: TGTGCCAGCAGTTCAACCAGGGGAAACACCATATATTTT.

This clone has just a few counts. The rearrangement uses TRBV19 and TRBJ2-1, with TRBD2 as a possible D gene (6 bases). The CDR3 runs to 18 residues. Trimming took off 3 bases at V and 4 bases at J, with 22 bases between the two ends. Germline V gene lookup returns CDR1 LNHDA and CDR2 SQIVND (reference sequence). CDR3 in DNA: TGTGCCAGTAGTATCCCCTGGGGGGACGGGAGAGGGTACAATGAGCAGTTCTTC. It yields the protein CASSIPWGDGRGYNEQFF.

CDR3: CASSLGQGRTGELFF. The CDR3 nucleotides are TGTGCCAGCAGTTTAGGGCAGGGGAGGACCGGGGAGCTGTTTTTT. The chain links TRBV27 to TRBJ2-2; tentatively, D is TRBD1 or TRBD2 (6 bases each). V lost 2 bases and J lost 5, with 12 bases in between. The CDR3 sequence is 15 residues long. From germline, CDR1 is MNHEY and CDR2 SMNVEV (reference sequence).

V and J are TRBV2 and TRBJ1-5; D unclear. This CDR3 spans 15 amino acids. CDR1 is SNHLY and CDR2 is FYNNEI in the germline V gene. With 2 bases removed from V and 2 bases from J, the gap between germline ends came to 10 bases. DNA of the CDR3: TGTGCCAGCAGTGAATTTAGGGCAGGCAATCAGCCCCAGCATTTT. Protein sequence: CASSEFRAGNQPQHF.

This chain links TRBV5-6 with TRBJ1-2; TRBD1 agrees at 7 bases. CDR3 length: 16 residues. V was pared by 1 base and J by 8 bases, with 14 bases of the junction left unmatched. Germline V lookup: CDR1 SGHDT, CDR2 YYEEEE. CDR3 amino acids: CASSLKTGAPRWGYTF. The CDR3 DNA is TGTGCCAGCAGCTTGAAAACAGGGGCTCCCCGGTGGGGCTACACCTTC.

This chain links TRBV7-9 with TRBJ2-5; D is perhaps TRBD1 or TRBD2 (5 bases each). V was shortened by 3 bases and J by 3 bases, with 20 bases between the two germline ends. This CDR3 has 17 residues. Germline V CDR1 and CDR2: SEHNR, FQNEAQ (reference sequence). CDR3 protein: CASSFYGGTVEEETQYF. CDR3 bases: TGTGCCAGCAGCTTCTATGGTGGGACGGTGGAGGAAGAGACCCAGTACTTC.

The chain employs TRBV9 and TRBJ2-1; 8 bases match TRBD2. V trimming: 4 bases; J trimming: 3 bases; junction bases outside the gene matches: 9. CDR3 length: 16 amino acids. Germline V CDR1 and CDR2: SGDLS, YYNGEE. The CDR3 is CASSSPRGGDYNEQFF. Written as DNA, the CDR3 is TGTGCCAGCAGCTCGCCCCGGGGGGGAGACTACAATGAGCAGTTCTTC. Variable domain in full (rest from reference TRBV9 and TRBJ2-1): DSGVTQTPKHLITATGQRVTLRCSPRSGDLSVYWYQQSLDQGLQFLIQYYNGEERAKGNILERFSAQQFPDLHSELNLSSLELGDSALYFCASSSPRGGDYNEQFFGPGTRLTVL.

The gene calls are TRBV2 and TRBJ2-7; 7 nucleotides match TRBD2. The germline V gene encodes CDR1 SNHLY and CDR2 FYNNEI. The CDR3 contains 13 residues. V shed 7 bases and J 3 bases; nucleotides not matched to a gene: 6. The CDR3 spells CASTVGRDYEQYF. The CDR3 DNA reads TGTGCCAGCACAGTAGGGAGGGACTACGAGCAGTACTTC.

The V gene is TRBV14, the J gene TRBJ2-1; D not certain. The CDR3 is 12 residues long. The germline gives CDR1 SGHDN, CDR2 FVKESK. Between the trimmed V and J ends, which lost 6 bases and 6 bases, there was a span of 9 bases. The CDR3 sequence is CASSWSGNEQFF. As DNA, the CDR3 is TGTGCCAGCAGTTGGAGTGGCAATGAGCAGTTCTTC.

The chain employs TRBV7-9 and TRBJ1-2; weak D call: TRBD1 (5 bases). The length of the CDR3 is 14 residues. V lost 1 base to trimming and J lost 4 bases, with 10 bases between them. Germline loops: CDR1 SEHNR, CDR2 FQNEAQ (reference sequence). CDR3 nucleotides: TGTGCCAGCAGCTTAGTGGGGGTTGGCTATGGCTACACCTTC. Translation gives CASSLVGVGYGYTF.

V gene TRBV27 combines with J gene TRBJ2-7; unclear D gene. CDR1 is MNHEY, CDR2 SMNVEV, per germline (reference sequence). The CDR3 extends over 14 amino acids. The V gene lost 4 bases and the J gene lost 3 bases, with 13 bases spanning the gap. The CDR3 loop is CASSSDKLFYEQYF. The CDR3 DNA follows: TGTGCCAGCAGTTCTGACAAACTTTTCTACGAGCAGTACTTC.

This clone was seen a few times. This chain connects TRBV29-1 to TRBJ1-4; D gene ambiguous. The CDR3 has 17 amino acids. Trimming cost V 0 bases and J 5 bases, with 19 bases left between them. The germline gives CDR1 SQVTM, CDR2 ANQGSEA. The CDR3 sequence is CSVEDRGGHDRNEKLFF. The CDR3 coding sequence is TGCAGCGTTGAAGATCGAGGCGGCCATGATAGGAATGAAAAACTGTTTTTT.

The chain uses TRBV7-9 and TRBJ2-7; D perhaps matches TRBD1 (5 bases). This CDR3 contains 11 residues. V was cut by 4 bases and J by 10 bases, with 11 bases left in between. Germline V CDR1 and CDR2: SEHNR, FQNEAQ (reference sequence). CDR3: CASSSGKGQYF. The CDR3 nucleotides read TGTGCCAGCAGCTCAGGGAAGGGCCAGTACTTC.

The V and J genes are TRBV27 and TRBJ1-5; D is unclear. Trimming pared 2 bases from V and 4 bases from J, leaving 12 bases between. CDR3 length: 15 residues. Germline CDR1 MNHEY, CDR2 SMNVEV (reference sequence). The CDR3 loop reads CASSLAMGGNQPQHF. DNA of the CDR3: TGTGCCAGCAGTTTAGCCATGGGCGGGAATCAGCCCCAGCATTTT.